This T cell receptor beta chain was found in a study of T cells after yellow fever vaccination. The CDR3 is 11 amino acids. V was cut by 8 bases and J by 4 bases, with 8 bases left in between. Germline loops: CDR1 MGHDK, CDR2 SYGVNS. TCRdb passed the 5' RACE reads through MiXCR, listing each CDR3 protein once. The sample contains roughly 500,000 distinct CDR3 sequences, about a fifth of which appear only once. Only a few counts were recorded for this clonotype. This sequence was found in a young man who received the YFV17D yellow fever vaccine. V gene TRBV25-1 combines with J gene TRBJ2-5; D gene ambiguous. The sample in question was PBMCs, obtained 15 days after the yellow fever booster vaccination. The DNA for the CDR3 is TGTGCCAGCCTCTTTATAGAGACCCAGTACTTC. Its translation is CASLFIETQYF.